The clone carrying this T cell receptor beta chain has a handful of counts. This specimen comes from a study of cytomegalovirus exposure and HLA in healthy donors. In the PCR, 60 Vbeta and 13 Jbeta primers were used. Sequencing used immunoSEQ multiplex PCR; TCRdb keeps in-frame clones, though not all of them. The sample consists of some 150,000 clones, about 80% of them appearing once. Sampled while nominally healthy, donors likely had unrecorded immune exposures. The TCR comes from a male donor in good health and CMV-seronegative. Sequencing was performed on PBMCs.

CDR3 sequence (DNA): TGTGCCAGCAGTTTTTCGCCGACAGGGGGGGCTGAAGCTTTCTTT. Its protein product is CASSFSPTGGAEAFF. V is TRBV28 and J is TRBJ1-1; TRBD1 aligns across 9 bases. The CDR3 sequence is 15 residues long. From germline, CDR1 is MDHEN and CDR2 SYDVKM. V shed 3 bases, J shed 6 bases, and the junction held 8 bases outside the gene matches.